The sequence of this T cell receptor (beta chain) was determined in a study of T-cell memory formation after mild COVID-19 listed by TCRdb under 2021. The study in broad terms: TCR sequence clusters from the two donors were found to be largely donor specific. Longitudinal TCRalpha and TCRbeta repertoire sequencing tracked T-cell clones expanding and contracting after mild COVID-19 in a couple of donors. The cohort was made up of two young adult volunteers, one female and one male, who were previously healthy. Overall study results and their limits: Only a couple of mild cases were covered in the study, and larger cohorts including severe cases with pre-infection samples were considered necessary. Clones contracting from day 15 to 85 had balanced CD4/CD8 phenotypes, while a second wave expanding from day 15 to 37 was biased towards CD4+. SARS-CoV-2 specificity of the second-wave clones peaking on day 37 was not confirmed. Contracting CD4+ clones were found mainly in CM and EM memory subsets, while CD8+ clones were enriched in EMRA. The detection of some responding clones in pre-infection memory suggests that pre-existing cross-reactive memory T cells joined the SARS-CoV-2 response.

The instrument given in TCRdb is Illumina NovaSeq 6000. cDNA libraries for TCRalpha and TCRbeta were prepared by 5'RACE using constant-segment primers, with sample barcodes and unique molecular identifiers added. RNA was extracted from every sample with Trizol reagent. Library amplification was performed in two PCR steps, and a second sample barcode and Illumina TruSeq adapters were introduced in the second step. The libraries were sequenced on an Illumina NovaSeq using 2 x 150 bp paired-end reads. The published analysis was carried out like this. Reads were demultiplexed and collapsed into UMI-guided consensus sequences with migec v1.2.7. Using mixcr v2.1.11, UMI consensuses were aligned to TRA and TRB V and J templates and then assembled into clonotypes. Expanded or contracted clonotypes were those called significant by both edgeR and NoisET, with noise models trained on biological replicates. edgeR calls used a false discovery rate-adjusted p below 0.01 and a log2 fold-change threshold of 1. PCA with hierarchical clustering of max-normalized trajectories of the 1000 most abundant clonotypes was used as exploratory dynamics analysis. Each responding clone was given a CD4 or CD8 phenotype based on the CD4+ and CD8+ repertoires, which had been sequenced separately. The public reads were quality trimmed at Q25 with fastp and then assembled into clones with MiXCR by TCRdb, keeping productive beta chains. Every CDR3 protein is listed once, alongside the most common genes and DNA of its rows. These V and J calls derive from TCRdb rather than the authors' analysis. In all, the sample holds around 45,000 distinct CDR3 sequences, and roughly 9% of those were seen once. Approximately 12% of the sample goes to the ten largest clones.

PBMCs were isolated by Ficoll-Paque density gradient centrifugation. The CDR3 runs 14 residues from the cysteine to the phenylalanine. Only the CDR3 DNA is retained, 42 bases long and in frame from the first base. Relative to germline, V is 3 bases shorter and J is 0 bases shorter, with 5 bases between their ends. In the case of this clonotype: Its binding antigen is unknown. No base-level quality is on record; no much larger clone is a single base apart.

Sequenced input: PBMCs or a T cell subset sorted from them (not recorded which). The chain uses TRBV12-3 or TRBV12-4 and TRBJ1-4, with the D gene too uncertain to name. The TCR was taken from an adult woman who had mild COVID-19 (a few samples of this study predate the infection). The sample titles of this study are shuffled in the database, so cell type and time point are left out; the donor was told from shared clones. CDR3 region: CASSFSATNEKLFF. Read as DNA, the sequence is TGTGCCAGCAGTTTCTCCGCAACTAATGAAAAACTGTTTTTT.